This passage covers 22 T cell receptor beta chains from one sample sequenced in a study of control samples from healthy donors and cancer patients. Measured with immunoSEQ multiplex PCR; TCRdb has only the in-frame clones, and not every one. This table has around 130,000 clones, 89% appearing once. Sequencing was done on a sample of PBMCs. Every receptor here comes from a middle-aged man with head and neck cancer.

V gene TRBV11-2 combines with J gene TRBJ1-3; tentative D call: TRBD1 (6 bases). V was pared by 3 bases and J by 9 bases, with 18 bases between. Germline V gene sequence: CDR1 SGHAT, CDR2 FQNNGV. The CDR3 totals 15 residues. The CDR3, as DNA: TGTGCCAGCAGCTTTGACAGGCAGCAAGTTAGCACCATATATTTT. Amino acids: CASSFDRQQVSTIYF.

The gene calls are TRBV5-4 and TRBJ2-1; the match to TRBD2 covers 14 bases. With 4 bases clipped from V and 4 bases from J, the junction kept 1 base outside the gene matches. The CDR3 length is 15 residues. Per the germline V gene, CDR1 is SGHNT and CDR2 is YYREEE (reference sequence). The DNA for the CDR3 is TGTGCCAGCAGCCGACTAGCGGGGGGGTACAATGAGCAGTTCTTC. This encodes CASSRLAGGYNEQFF.

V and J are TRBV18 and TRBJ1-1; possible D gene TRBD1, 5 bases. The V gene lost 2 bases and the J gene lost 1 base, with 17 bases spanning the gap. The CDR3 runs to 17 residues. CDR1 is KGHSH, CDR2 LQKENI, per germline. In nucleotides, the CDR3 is TGTGCCAGCTCACCAGGGGGAACCATCCGGGCGAACACTGAAGCTTTCTTT. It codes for CASSPGGTIRANTEAFF. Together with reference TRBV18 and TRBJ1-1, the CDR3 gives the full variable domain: NAGVMQNPRHLVRRRGQEARLRCSPMKGHSHVYWYRQLPEEGLKFMVYLQKENIIDESGMPKERFSAEFPKEGPSILRIQQVVRGDSAAYFCASSPGGTIRANTEAFFGQGTRLTVV.

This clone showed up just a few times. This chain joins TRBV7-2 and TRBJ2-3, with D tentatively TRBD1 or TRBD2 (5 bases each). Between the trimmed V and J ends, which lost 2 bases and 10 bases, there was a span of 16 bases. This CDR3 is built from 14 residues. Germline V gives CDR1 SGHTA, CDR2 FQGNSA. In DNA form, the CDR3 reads TGTGCCAGCAGCTTACCCCAGTTCGGGGCGGCGCAGTATTTT. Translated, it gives CASSLPQFGAAQYF.

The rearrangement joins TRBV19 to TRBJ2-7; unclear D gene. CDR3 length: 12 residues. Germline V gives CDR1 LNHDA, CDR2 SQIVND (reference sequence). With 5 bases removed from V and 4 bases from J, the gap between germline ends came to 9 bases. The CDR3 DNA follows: TGTGCCAGTAGTCCCAACTCTTACGAGCAGTACTTC. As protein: CASSPNSYEQYF.

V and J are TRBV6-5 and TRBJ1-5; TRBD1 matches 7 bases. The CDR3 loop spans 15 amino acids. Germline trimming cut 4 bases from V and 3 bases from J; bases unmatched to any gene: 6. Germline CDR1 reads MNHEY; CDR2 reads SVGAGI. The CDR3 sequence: CASSSLGQTNQPQHF. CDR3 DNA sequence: TGTGCCAGCAGTTCCCTGGGACAGACCAATCAGCCCCAGCATTTT.

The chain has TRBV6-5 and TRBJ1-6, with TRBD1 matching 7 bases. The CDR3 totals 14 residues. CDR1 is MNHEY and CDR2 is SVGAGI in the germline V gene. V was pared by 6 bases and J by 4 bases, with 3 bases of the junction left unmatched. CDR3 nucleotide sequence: TGTGCCAGCAGACTGGGACAGTATAATTCACCCCTCCACTTT. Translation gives CASRLGQYNSPLHF.

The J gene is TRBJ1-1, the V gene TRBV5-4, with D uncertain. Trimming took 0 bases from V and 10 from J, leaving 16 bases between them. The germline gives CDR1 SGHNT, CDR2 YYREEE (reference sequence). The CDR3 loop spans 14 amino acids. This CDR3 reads CASSLELQASLAFF. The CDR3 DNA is TGTGCCAGCAGCTTGGAGCTGCAGGCGTCTCTAGCTTTCTTT. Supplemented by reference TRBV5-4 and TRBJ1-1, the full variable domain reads ETGVTQSPTHLIKTRGQQVTLRCSSQSGHNTVSWYQQALGQGPQFIFQYYREEENGRGNFPPRFSGLQFPNYSSELNVNALELDDSALYLCASSLELQASLAFFGQGTRLTVV.

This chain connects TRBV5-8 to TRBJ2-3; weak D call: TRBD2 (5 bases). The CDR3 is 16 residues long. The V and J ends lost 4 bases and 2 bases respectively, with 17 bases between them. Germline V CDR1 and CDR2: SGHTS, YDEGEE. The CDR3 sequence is CASSPGPGILTDTQYF. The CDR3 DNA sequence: TGTGCCAGCAGCCCCGGGCCCGGGATTCTCACAGATACGCAGTATTTT. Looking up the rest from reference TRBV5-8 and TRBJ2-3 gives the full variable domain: EAGVTQSPTHLIKTRGQQATLRCSPISGHTSVYWYQQALGLGLQFLLWYDEGEERNRGNFPPRFSGRQFPNYSSELNVNALELEDSALYLCASSPGPGILTDTQYFGPGTRLTVL.

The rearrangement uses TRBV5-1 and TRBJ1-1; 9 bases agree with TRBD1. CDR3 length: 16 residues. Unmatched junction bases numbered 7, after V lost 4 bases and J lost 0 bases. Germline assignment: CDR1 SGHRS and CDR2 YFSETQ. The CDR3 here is CASSPSGTGLNTEAFF. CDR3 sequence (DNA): TGCGCCAGCAGCCCGTCCGGGACAGGGCTGAACACTGAAGCTTTCTTT.

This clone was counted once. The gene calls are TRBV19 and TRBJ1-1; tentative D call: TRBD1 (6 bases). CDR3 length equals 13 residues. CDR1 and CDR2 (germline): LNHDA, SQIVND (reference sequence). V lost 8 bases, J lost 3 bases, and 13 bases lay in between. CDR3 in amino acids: CASGAKGDTEAFF. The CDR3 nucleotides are TGTGCCAGTGGGGCGAAGGGGGACACTGAAGCTTTCTTT.

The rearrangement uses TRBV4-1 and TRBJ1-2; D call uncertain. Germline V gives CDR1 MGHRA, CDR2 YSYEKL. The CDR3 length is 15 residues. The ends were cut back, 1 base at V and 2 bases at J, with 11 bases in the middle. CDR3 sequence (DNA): TGCGCCAGCAGCCAAGTATTTGAGGGAAACTATGGCTACACCTTC. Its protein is CASSQVFEGNYGYTF.

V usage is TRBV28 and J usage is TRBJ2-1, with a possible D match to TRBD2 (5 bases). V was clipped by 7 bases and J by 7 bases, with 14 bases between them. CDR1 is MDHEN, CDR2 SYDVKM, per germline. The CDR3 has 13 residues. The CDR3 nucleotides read TGTGCCAGCACAAACAAGCCGGGAAATGAGCAGTTCTTC. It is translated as CASTNKPGNEQFF.

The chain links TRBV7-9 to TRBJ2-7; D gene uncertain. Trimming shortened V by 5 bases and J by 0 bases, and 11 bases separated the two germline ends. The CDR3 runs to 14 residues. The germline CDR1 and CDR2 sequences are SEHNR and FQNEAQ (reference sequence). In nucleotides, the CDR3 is TGTGCCAGCAGCACGGGCGGCAGCTCCTACGAGCAGTACTTC. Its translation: CASSTGGSSYEQYF.

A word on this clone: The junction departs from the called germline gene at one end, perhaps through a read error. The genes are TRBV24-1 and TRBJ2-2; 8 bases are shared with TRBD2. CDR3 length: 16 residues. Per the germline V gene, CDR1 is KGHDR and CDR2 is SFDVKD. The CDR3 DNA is TGTGCCACCAGTGATGAAGCGGGGGCCACCACCCGGGAGCTGTTTTTT. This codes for CATSDEAGATTRELFF.

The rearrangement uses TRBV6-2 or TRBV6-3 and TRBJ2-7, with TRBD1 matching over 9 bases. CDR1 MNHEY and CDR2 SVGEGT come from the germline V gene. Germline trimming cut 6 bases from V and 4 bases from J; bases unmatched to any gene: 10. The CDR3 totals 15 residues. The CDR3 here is CASSPRDRDTYEQYF. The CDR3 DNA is TGTGCCAGCAGCCCCCGGGACAGGGATACTTACGAGCAGTACTTC.

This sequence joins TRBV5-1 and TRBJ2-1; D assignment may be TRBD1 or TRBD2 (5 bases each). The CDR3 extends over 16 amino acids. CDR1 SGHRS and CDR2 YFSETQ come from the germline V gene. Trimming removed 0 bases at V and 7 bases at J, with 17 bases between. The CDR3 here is CASSLEPGRWGNEQFF. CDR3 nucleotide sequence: TGCGCCAGCAGCTTGGAGCCGGGACGTTGGGGGAATGAGCAGTTCTTC. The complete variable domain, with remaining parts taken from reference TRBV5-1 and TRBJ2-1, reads KAGVTQTPRYLIKTRGQQVTLSCSPISGHRSVSWYQQTPGQGLQFLFEYFSETQRNKGNFPGRFSGRQFSNSRSEMNVSTLELGDSALYLCASSLEPGRWGNEQFFGPGTRLTVL.

This CDR3 is CASSRPATPTSGSYYNEQFF. CDR3 DNA: TGCGCCAGCAGTCGACCTGCTACCCCAACTAGCGGGAGTTACTACAATGAGCAGTTCTTC. The genes are TRBV23-1 and TRBJ2-1; 11 bases agree with TRBD2. TRBV23-1 is placed among ORFs of uncertain function. V lost 4 bases and J lost 3; bases outside the gene matches: 17. This CDR3 contains 20 residues.

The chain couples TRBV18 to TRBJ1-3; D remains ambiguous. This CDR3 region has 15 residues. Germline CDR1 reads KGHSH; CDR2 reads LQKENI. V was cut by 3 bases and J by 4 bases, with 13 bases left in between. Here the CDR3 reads CASSPAALGGNTIYF. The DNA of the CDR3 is TGTGCCAGCTCACCCGCGGCCCTGGGAGGAAACACCATATATTTT.

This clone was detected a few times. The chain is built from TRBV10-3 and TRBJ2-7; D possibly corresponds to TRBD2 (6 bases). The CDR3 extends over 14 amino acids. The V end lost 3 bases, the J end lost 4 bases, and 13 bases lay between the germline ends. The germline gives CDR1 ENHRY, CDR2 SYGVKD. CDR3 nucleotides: TGTGCCATCAGTGAAGGAGGGAGAGCGTACGAGCAGTACTTC. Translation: CAISEGGRAYEQYF.

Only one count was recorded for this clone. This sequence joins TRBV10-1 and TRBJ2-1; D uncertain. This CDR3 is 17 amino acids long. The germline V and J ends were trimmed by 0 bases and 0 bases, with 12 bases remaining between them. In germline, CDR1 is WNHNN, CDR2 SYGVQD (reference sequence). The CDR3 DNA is TGCGCCAGCAGTGAGTCGACGTACGTATTCTCCTACAATGAGCAGTTCTTC. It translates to CASSESTYVFSYNEQFF.

The CDR3 is CASSLENEQFF. The CDR3 DNA reads TGTGCCAGCAGCTTGGAAAATGAGCAGTTCTTC. The genes are TRBV5-6 and TRBJ2-1; D gene uncertain. Trimming removed 0 bases at V and 7 bases at J, with 2 bases between. Germline CDR1 and CDR2: SGHDT and YYEEEE. The CDR3 is 11 residues long.